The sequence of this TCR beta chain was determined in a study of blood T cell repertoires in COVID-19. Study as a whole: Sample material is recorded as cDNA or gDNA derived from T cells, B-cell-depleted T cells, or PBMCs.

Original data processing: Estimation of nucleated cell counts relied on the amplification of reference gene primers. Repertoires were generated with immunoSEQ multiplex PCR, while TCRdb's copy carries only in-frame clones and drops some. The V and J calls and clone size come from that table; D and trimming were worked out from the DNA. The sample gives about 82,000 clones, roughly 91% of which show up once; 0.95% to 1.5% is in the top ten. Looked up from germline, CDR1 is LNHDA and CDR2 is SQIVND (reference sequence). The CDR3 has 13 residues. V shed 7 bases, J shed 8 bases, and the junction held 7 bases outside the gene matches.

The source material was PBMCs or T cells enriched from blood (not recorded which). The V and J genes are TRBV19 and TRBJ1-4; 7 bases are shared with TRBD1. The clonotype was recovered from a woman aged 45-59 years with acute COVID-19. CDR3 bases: TGTGCCAGTACCACAGGGGCAGGGGAAAAACTGTTTTTT. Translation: CASTTGAGEKLFF.